This TCR beta chain stems from a study of identical twins. The study, taken as a whole, reports: Models underpredicted monozygotic twin sharing of out-of-frame TCR alpha. Twins' surplus sharing was weaker for beta out-of-frame sequences. It was possible that invariant MAIT and iNKT cells partly confounded the zero-insertion analyses.

TCRdb independently ran MiXCR on the 5' RACE reads; one entry per CDR3 protein. The sample has 570,000 or so distinct CDR3 sequences; roughly 9.9% are singletons. The CDR3 is 16 residues long. Per germline, CDR1 DFQATT and CDR2 SNEGSKA (reference sequence). The V and J ends lost 0 bases and 5 bases, in that order; junction bases with no gene match: 10. At least ten counts were recorded for this clonotype. Antigen specificity is unknown. This sample also belongs to another study, concerning yellow fever vaccine responses in identical twins.

The clonotype was recovered from a woman aged 18-35 years in good health. The V call is TRBV20-1, the J call TRBJ2-3, with 8 bases fitting TRBD2. Sequencing used PBMCs. As DNA, the CDR3 is TGCAGTGCTAGAGATTTTCGGGAGGGAGTTGGAGATACGCAGTATTTT. It yields the protein CSARDFREGVGDTQYF.